A single sample gave rise to the 11 T cell receptor beta chains below, sequenced in a study of identical twins. TCRdb recomputed calls from the 5' RACE reads with MiXCR, one row per CDR3 protein. The repertoire holds 1.5 million to 2 million distinct CDR3 sequences, with roughly 35% as singletons. Sequenced: cord blood. Every receptor here comes from a newborn girl in good health.

To note about this clonotype: The junction differs from germline at one of its ends, possibly a read error. The chain joins TRBV28 to TRBJ1-6; a weak D match, TRBD1 (6 bases). Germline loops: CDR1 MDHEN, CDR2 SYDVKM. The CDR3 runs to 14 residues. This CDR3 is CGRTRQEPNSPLHF. For the CDR3, the DNA is TGTGGCCGCACGAGACAGGAGCCCAATTCCCCCCTCCACTTT.

The chain uses TRBV27 and TRBJ1-2; 7 bases line up with TRBD1. The CDR3 has 13 amino acids. The ends lost 0 bases at V and 10 bases at J; junction bases unmatched: 5. Germline values: CDR1 MNHEY, CDR2 SMNVEV (reference sequence). The CDR3 sequence is CASSLSRDRYYTF. The CDR3 DNA is TGTGCCAGCAGTTTATCTCGGGACAGATACTACACCTTC.

This clonotype was counted a few times. The chain carries TRBV5-1 and TRBJ1-1; D is possibly TRBD1 (5 bases). Germline V CDR1 and CDR2: SGHRS, YFSETQ. CDR3 length: 14 residues. The V end lost 0 bases, the J end lost 7 bases, and 13 bases lay between the germline ends. The CDR3 bases are TGCGCCAGCAGCTTGGCCGGGACGGCGCTTGAAGCTTTCTTT. It translates to CASSLAGTALEAFF.

The genes are TRBV7-9 and TRBJ2-3; TRBD2 might be the D (7 bases). Germline CDR1 is SEHNR and CDR2 is FQNEAQ (reference sequence). The CDR3 has 17 amino acids. V lost 2 bases and J lost 1, with 16 bases in between. In DNA, the CDR3 is TGTGCCAGCAGCTTATTTTGGCGGGGGCGTGGCACAGATACGCAGTATTTT. Translating it yields CASSLFWRGRGTDTQYF.

Concerning this clonotype: The junction departs from the called germline gene at one end, perhaps through a read error. This chain joins TRBV27 and TRBJ2-7, with 8 nucleotides matching TRBD2. The CDR3 spans 15 residues. The germline gives CDR1 MNHEY, CDR2 SMNVEV (reference sequence). Here the CDR3 reads CAGSLSGGRSYEQYF. The CDR3 DNA is TGTGCCGGCAGTTTATCGGGCGGGAGGTCCTACGAGCAGTACTTC.

V gene TRBV20-1 combines with J gene TRBJ1-2; 9 bases map to TRBD1. The CDR3 covers 11 residues. V lost 7 bases to trimming and J lost 3 bases; unmatched junction nucleotides: 0. In germline, CDR1 is DFQATT, CDR2 SNEGSKA (reference sequence). The CDR3 sequence is CSGDRDYGYTF. CDR3 bases: TGCAGTGGGGACAGGGACTATGGCTACACCTTC.

The chain uses TRBV12-3 or TRBV12-4 and TRBJ2-1; 14 bases are shared with TRBD2. The J call may be in error: the DNA end matches TRBJ2-7 better. The CDR3 is 16 residues long. The CDR3 reads CASSLARTSGRNEQYF. DNA for the CDR3: TGTGCCAGCAGTTTAGCACGGACTAGCGGGAGGAATGAGCAGTACTTC.

This clonotype was observed a handful of times. V usage is TRBV28 and J usage is TRBJ1-4; 7 bases fit TRBD1. V trimming: 3 bases; J trimming: 7 bases; junction bases outside the gene matches: 2. Germline CDR1 reads MDHEN; CDR2 reads SYDVKM. This CDR3 spans 13 amino acids. CDR3 in amino acids: CASSFNRGEKLFF. In DNA, the CDR3 is TGTGCCAGCAGTTTCAACAGGGGTGAAAAACTGTTTTTT.

Turning to this clonotype: Just one base apart from a much larger clone, this may be a read error. The V gene is TRBV28, the J gene TRBJ2-1; 7 nucleotides agree with TRBD1. J lost 10 bases, V lost 4 bases, and 10 bases had no gene match. CDR3 length equals 14 residues. CDR1 MDHEN and CDR2 SYDVKM come from the germline V gene. The CDR3 DNA sequence: TGTGCCAGCAGTTCCGACAGGGTCGTGTACGAGCAGTTCTTC. Its translation is CASSSDRVVYEQFF.

J is TRBJ2-3 and V is TRBV20-1; TRBD1 matches at 7 bases. Germline V gene data show CDR1 as DFQATT and CDR2 as SNEGSKA (reference sequence). CDR3 length equals 14 residues. Written as DNA, the CDR3 is TGCACCCATACGGGACAGCGATACACAGATACGCAGTATTTT. Protein product: CTHTGQRYTDTQYF.

This clonotype was found a few times. This sequence joins TRBV5-6 and TRBJ2-7; D tentatively reads TRBD1 or TRBD2 (5 bases each). The CDR3 covers 13 residues. Germline V gene sequence: CDR1 SGHDT, CDR2 YYEEEE. V lost 6 bases and J 5 bases, leaving 15 bases between the germline ends. The CDR3 here is CASTLLGVDEQYF. The CDR3 DNA is TGTGCCAGCACTTTATTGGGGGTAGACGAGCAGTACTTC.